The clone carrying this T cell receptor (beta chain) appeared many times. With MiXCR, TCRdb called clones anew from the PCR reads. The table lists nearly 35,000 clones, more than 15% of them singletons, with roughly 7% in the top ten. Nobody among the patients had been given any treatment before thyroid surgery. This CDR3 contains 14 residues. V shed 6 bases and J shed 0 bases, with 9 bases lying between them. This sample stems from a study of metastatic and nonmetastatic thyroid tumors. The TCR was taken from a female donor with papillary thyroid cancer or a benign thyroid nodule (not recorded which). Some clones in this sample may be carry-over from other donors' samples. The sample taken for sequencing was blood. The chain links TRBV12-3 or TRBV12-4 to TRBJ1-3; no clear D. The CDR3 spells CASSTTNSGNTIYF. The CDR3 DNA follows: TGTGCCAGCAGCACGACAAACTCTGGAAACACCATATATTTT.